One sample yielded the 14 T cell receptor beta chains listed below, sequenced in a study of regulatory T cells in long-lasting Graves disease. This sample's time point: newly diagnosed GD, antithyroid drugs for less than 3 months. PBMCs provided the RNA from which the TCR library was made. Combining iRepertoire HTBI primers with Arm-PCR of CDR3 regions, the authors built TCR beta libraries. A single record per CDR3 protein comes from TCRdb applying MiXCR to the multiplex PCR reads. The table records roughly 500,000 distinct CDR3 sequences, approximately 15% of them present only once. These same records also appear under a second study, on T cells in Graves' hyperthyroidism and ophthalmopathy.

The sample consisted of peripheral blood mononuclear cells (PBMCs), taken at new diagnosis, from a patient treated with antithyroid drugs. Receptors originate from a man aged 25-40 years with Graves disease.

At least ten counts were recorded for this clonotype. V and J are TRBV5-1 and TRBJ2-1, with 10 bases identical to TRBD2. V was clipped by 3 bases and J by 1 base; unmatched bases: 7. The germline V gene encodes CDR1 SGHRS and CDR2 YFSETQ. This CDR3 has 17 amino acids. The CDR3 coding sequence is TGCGCCAGCAGCTCGGCTAGCGGGGGCTATTCCTACAATGAGCAGTTCTTC. Protein: CASSSASGGYSYNEQFF.

The table lists this clonotype with a few counts. The rearrangement uses TRBV15 and TRBJ2-7, with D possibly called TRBD1 or TRBD2 (6 bases each). Germline loops: CDR1 LNHNV, CDR2 YYDKDF (reference sequence). Trimming took 5 bases from V and 3 from J, leaving 14 bases between them. The CDR3 has 14 residues. The CDR3 protein is CATSPQGGLYEQYF. DNA for the CDR3: TGTGCCACCAGCCCCCAAGGGGGGCTCTACGAGCAGTACTTC.

This sequence joins TRBV3-1 and TRBJ2-1; 10 positions match TRBD2. The CDR3 is 15 amino acids. The germline CDR1 and CDR2 sequences are LGHDT and YNNKEL (reference sequence). The V and J ends lost 0 bases and 7 bases, in that order; junction bases with no gene match: 3. This CDR3 is CASSQEASGRNEQFF. The CDR3 region has the DNA TGTGCCAGCAGCCAAGAGGCTAGCGGGAGAAATGAGCAGTTCTTC.

This clonotype was detected many times. The V call is TRBV2, the J call TRBJ2-2; 10 bases fit TRBD2. CDR1 is SNHLY, CDR2 FYNNEI, per germline. The V gene end was trimmed by 6 bases and the J gene end by 2 bases; junction bases not matched to a gene: 15. The CDR3 totals 19 residues. CDR3 DNA: TGTGCCAGCAGCGCCCTGATTCTTTTAGCGGGAGGTAACACCGGGGAGCTGTTTTTT. It is translated as CASSALILLAGGNTGELFF.

The table lists this clonotype with many counts. The chain is built from TRBV9 and TRBJ2-2; D call uncertain. Trimming took 0 bases from V and 6 from J, leaving 3 bases between them. Germline CDR1 is SGDLS and CDR2 is YYNGEE. CDR3 length equals 12 residues. The CDR3 here is CASSVGSGELFF. Written as DNA, the CDR3 is TGTGCCAGCAGCGTAGGATCCGGGGAGCTGTTTTTT.

This clonotype was seen more than once but under ten times. The J gene is TRBJ2-1, the V gene TRBV24-1; tentatively, D is TRBD2 (6 bases). The CDR3 is 19 residues long. Germline V gene sequence: CDR1 KGHDR, CDR2 SFDVKD. Trimming stripped 4 bases from V and 6 bases from J, with 27 bases between. CDR3 in DNA: TGTGCCACCAGTGACGTCCAGGGTGGCGGCGGGACCGGGGGCAATGAGCAGTTCTTC. It codes for CATSDVQGGGGTGGNEQFF.

The chain employs TRBV6-2 or TRBV6-3 and TRBJ1-2, with 10 bases lining up with TRBD1. The CDR3 loop spans 15 amino acids. The ends lost 7 bases at V and 4 bases at J; junction bases unmatched: 9. CDR1 and CDR2 (germline): MNHEY, SVGEGT. CDR3 amino acids: CASNHPGQGTYGYTF. The DNA for the CDR3 is TGTGCCAGCAATCACCCGGGACAGGGGACCTATGGCTACACCTTC.

Notes on this clonotype: This clone may be a read error of a much larger clone one base away. Here the CDR3 omits its conserved ending phenylalanine or tryptophan, so a read error is the likely source. The CDR3 loop reads CASSPPSRAYGYTI. Here the CDR3 DNA reads TGTGCCAGCTCACCACCCAGCAGGGCTTATGGCTACACCATC. This chain joins TRBV18 and TRBJ1-2; tentatively, D is TRBD1 (5 bases). This CDR3 region has 14 residues. V lost 0 bases and J 5 bases, leaving 10 bases between the germline ends. Germline V gene sequence: CDR1 KGHSH, CDR2 LQKENI.

This clonotype was counted ten times or more. V and J are TRBV29-1 and TRBJ2-3, with D perhaps matching TRBD2 (6 bases). The CDR3 sequence is 15 residues long. The V end lost 7 bases, the J end lost 6 bases, and 23 bases lay between the germline ends. CDR1 is SQVTM and CDR2 is ANQGSEA in the germline V gene. The CDR3 coding sequence is TGCAGCGCCTACCCCCGGGAGTCCCGTGCGGATACGCAGTATTTT. It translates to CSAYPRESRADTQYF.

This clonotype was observed many times. This chain links TRBV20-1 with TRBJ2-4; TRBD2 matches 7 bases. The germline V gene has CDR1 DFQATT and CDR2 SNEGSKA (reference sequence). This CDR3 spans 13 amino acids. Unmatched junction bases numbered 4, after V lost 3 bases and J lost 5 bases. CDR3 loop: CSARLLAENIQYF. The CDR3 coding sequence is TGCAGTGCTAGGCTCCTAGCGGAAAACATTCAGTACTTC.

This clonotype was seen repeatedly, ten times or more. The chain employs TRBV6-5 and TRBJ2-7; no reliable D call. CDR1 is MNHEY and CDR2 is SVGAGI in the germline V gene. V lost 0 bases and J 6 bases, leaving 12 bases between the germline ends. The CDR3 extends over 14 amino acids. CDR3 sequence reads: CASSYSRQGLEQYF. Here the CDR3 DNA reads TGTGCCAGCAGTTACTCGAGACAAGGGCTCGAGCAGTACTTC.

This clonotype was counted between two and nine times. The V and J genes are TRBV6-1 and TRBJ1-2, with D perhaps matching TRBD1 (6 bases). The V gene lost 4 bases and the J gene lost 5 bases, with 11 bases spanning the gap. From germline, CDR1 is MNHNS and CDR2 SASEGT. There are 13 residues in the CDR3. For the CDR3, the DNA is TGTGCCAGCAGTGCCGACAGGAGATATGGCTACACCTTC. It yields the protein CASSADRRYGYTF.

The table lists this clonotype with many counts. V and J are TRBV18 and TRBJ2-2, with D hard to call. The CDR3 spans 15 residues. Germline V lookup: CDR1 KGHSH, CDR2 LQKENI. V was cut by 3 bases and J by 1 base, with 9 bases left in between. CDR3 residues: CASSPKGQNTGELFF. CDR3 in DNA: TGTGCCAGCTCACCTAAAGGCCAGAACACCGGGGAGCTGTTTTTT.

This clonotype was observed a handful of times. The chain carries TRBV18 and TRBJ1-5; TRBD1 matches at 8 bases. Germline V gene sequence: CDR1 KGHSH, CDR2 LQKENI. Unmatched junction bases numbered 5, after V lost 2 bases and J lost 2 bases. The CDR3 loop spans 16 amino acids. The CDR3 is CASSPEQGGGNQPQHF. DNA of the CDR3: TGTGCCAGCTCACCAGAACAGGGGGGAGGCAATCAGCCCCAGCATTTT.